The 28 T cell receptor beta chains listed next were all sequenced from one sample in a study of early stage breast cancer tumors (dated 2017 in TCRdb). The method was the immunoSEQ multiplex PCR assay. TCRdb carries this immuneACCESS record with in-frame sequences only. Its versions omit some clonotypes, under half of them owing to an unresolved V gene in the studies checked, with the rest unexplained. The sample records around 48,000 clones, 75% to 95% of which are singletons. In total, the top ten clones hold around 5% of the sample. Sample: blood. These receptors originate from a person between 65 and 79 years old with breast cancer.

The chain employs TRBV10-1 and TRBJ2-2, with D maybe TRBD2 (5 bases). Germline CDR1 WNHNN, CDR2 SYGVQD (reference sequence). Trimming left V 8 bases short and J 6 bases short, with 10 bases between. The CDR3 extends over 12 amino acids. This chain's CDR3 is CASGRAAGELFF. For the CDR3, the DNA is TGCGCCAGCGGGCGGGCGGCCGGGGAGCTGTTTTTT.

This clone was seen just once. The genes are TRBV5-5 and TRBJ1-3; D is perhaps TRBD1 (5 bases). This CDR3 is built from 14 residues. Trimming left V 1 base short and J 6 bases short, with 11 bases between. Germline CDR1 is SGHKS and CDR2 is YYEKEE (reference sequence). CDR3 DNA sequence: TGTGCCAGCAGCTTGCAGGGCGTGGTAAACACCATATATTTT. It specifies CASSLQGVVNTIYF.

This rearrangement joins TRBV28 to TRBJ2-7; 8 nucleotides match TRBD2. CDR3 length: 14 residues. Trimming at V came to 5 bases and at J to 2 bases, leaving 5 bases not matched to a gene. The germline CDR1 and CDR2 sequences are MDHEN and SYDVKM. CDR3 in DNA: TGTGCCAGCAGTACTACTAGCGGAGCCTACGAGCAGTACTTC. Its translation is CASSTTSGAYEQYF.

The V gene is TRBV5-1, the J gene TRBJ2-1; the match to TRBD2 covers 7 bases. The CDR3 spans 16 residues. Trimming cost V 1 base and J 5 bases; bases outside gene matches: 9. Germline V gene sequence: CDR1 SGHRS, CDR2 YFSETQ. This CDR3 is CASSLTFLGGNNEQFF. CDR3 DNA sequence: TGCGCCAGCAGCTTGACGTTTTTGGGGGGGAACAATGAGCAGTTCTTC.

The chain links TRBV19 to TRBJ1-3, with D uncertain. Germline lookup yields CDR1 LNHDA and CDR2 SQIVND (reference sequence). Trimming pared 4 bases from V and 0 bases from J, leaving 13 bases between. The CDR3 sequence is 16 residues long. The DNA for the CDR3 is TGTGCCAGTAGTACAGGTCACTTACTCTCTGGAAACACCATATATTTT. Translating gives CASSTGHLLSGNTIYF.

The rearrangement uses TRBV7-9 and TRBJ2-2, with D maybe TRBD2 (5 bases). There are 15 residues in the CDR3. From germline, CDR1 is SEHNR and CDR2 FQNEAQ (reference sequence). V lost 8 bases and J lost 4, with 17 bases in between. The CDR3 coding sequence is TGTGCCAGCCTGGCGCGAGAGGGCCCCACCGGGGAGCTGTTTTTT. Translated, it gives CASLAREGPTGELFF.

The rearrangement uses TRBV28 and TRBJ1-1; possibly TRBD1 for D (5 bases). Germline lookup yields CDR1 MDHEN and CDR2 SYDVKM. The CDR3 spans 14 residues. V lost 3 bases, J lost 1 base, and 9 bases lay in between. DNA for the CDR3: TGTGCCAGCAGTTTGGGGGGATCGAACACTGAAGCTTTCTTT. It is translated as CASSLGGSNTEAFF.

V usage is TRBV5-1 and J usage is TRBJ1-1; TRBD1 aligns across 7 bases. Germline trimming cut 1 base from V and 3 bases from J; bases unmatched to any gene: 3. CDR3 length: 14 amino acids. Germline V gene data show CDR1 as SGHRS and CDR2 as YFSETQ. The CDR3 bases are TGCGCCAGCAGCTTGACAGGGGCGGACACTGAAGCTTTCTTT. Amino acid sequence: CASSLTGADTEAFF.

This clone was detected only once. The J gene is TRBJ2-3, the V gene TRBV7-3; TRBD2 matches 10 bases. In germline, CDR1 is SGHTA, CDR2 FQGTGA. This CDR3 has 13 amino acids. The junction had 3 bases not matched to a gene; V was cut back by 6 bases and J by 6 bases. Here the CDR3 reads CASSYSGGDTQYF. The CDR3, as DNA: TGTGCCAGCAGTTATAGCGGGGGGGATACGCAGTATTTT.

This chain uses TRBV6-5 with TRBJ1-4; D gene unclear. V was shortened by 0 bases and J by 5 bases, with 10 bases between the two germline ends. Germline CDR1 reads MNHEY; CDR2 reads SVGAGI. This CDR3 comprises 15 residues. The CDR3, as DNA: TGTGCCAGCAGTTACTCGAGGTCAGAAAATGAAAAACTGTTTTTT. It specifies CASSYSRSENEKLFF.

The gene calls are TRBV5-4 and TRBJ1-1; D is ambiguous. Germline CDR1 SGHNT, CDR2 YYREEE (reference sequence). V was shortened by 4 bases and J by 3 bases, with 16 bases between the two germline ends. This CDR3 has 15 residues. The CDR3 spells CASSPPLRGDTEAFF. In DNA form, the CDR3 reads TGTGCCAGCAGCCCCCCCTTGCGCGGCGACACTGAAGCTTTCTTT.

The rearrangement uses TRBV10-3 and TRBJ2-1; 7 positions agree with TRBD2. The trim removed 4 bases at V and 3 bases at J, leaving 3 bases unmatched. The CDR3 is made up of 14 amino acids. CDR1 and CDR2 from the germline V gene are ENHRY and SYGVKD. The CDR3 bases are TGTGCCATCAGTGGGAGCGGGGTCTACAATGAGCAGTTCTTC. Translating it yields CAISGSGVYNEQFF.

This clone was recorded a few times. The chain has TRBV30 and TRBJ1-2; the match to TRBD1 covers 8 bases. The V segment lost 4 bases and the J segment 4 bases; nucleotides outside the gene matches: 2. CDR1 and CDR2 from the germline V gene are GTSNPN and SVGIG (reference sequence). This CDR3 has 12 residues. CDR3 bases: TGTGCCTGGACAACAGGGGGCTATGGCTACACCTTC. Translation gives CAWTTGGYGYTF.

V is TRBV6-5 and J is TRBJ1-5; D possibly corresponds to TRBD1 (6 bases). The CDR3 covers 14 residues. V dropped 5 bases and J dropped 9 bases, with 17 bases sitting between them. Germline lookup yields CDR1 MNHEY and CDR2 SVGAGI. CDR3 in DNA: TGTGCCAGCAGTCGCGACAGGCCCCCAGCGCCCCAGCATTTT. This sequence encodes CASSRDRPPAPQHF.

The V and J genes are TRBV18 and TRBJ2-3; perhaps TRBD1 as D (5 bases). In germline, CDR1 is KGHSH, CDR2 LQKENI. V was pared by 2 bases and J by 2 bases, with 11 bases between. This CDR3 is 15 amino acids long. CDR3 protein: CASSPEGATTDTQYF. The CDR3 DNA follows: TGTGCCAGCTCACCAGAAGGGGCGACCACAGATACGCAGTATTTT.

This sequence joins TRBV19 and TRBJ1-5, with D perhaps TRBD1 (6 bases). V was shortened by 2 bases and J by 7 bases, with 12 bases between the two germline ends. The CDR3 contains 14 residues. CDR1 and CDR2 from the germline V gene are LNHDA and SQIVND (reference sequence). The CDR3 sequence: CASSINRVGQPQHF. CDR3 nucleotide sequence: TGTGCCAGTAGTATAAACAGGGTCGGCCAGCCCCAGCATTTT.

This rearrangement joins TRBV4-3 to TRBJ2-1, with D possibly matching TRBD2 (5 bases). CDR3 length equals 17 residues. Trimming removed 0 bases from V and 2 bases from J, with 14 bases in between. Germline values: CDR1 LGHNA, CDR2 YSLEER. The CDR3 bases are TGCGCCAGCAGCCAAGATCTTCCCGGGGAAACCTACAATGAGCAGTTCTTC. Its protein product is CASSQDLPGETYNEQFF.

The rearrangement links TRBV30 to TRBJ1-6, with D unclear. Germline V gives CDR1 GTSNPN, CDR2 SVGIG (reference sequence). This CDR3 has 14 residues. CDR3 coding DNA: TGTGCGCAGAGGCGTAACACCTATAATTCACCCCTCCACTTT. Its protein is CAQRRNTYNSPLHF.

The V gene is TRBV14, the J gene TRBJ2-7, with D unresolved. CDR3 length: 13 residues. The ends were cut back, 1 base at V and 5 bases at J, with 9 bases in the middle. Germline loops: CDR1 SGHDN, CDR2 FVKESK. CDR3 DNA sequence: TGTGCCAGCAGCCAAGGGGCCGGAAACGAGCAGTACTTC. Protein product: CASSQGAGNEQYF.

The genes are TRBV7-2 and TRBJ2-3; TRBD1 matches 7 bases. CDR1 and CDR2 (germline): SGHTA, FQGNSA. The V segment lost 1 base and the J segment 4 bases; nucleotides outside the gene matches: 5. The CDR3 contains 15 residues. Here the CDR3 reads CASSLDGTDPDTQYF. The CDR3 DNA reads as TGTGCCAGCAGCTTAGACGGGACAGACCCAGATACGCAGTATTTT. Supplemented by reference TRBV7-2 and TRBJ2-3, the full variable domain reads GAGVSQSPSNKVTEKGKDVELRCDPISGHTALYWYRQSLGQGLEFLIYFQGNSAPDKSGLPSDRFSAERTGGSVSTLTIQRTQQEDSAVYLCASSLDGTDPDTQYFGPGTRLTVL.

This chain's CDR3 is CSLKRSYLNTEAFF. The CDR3 region has the DNA TGCAGCTTGAAGAGATCGTACTTGAACACTGAAGCTTTCTTT. The chain recombines TRBV29-1 with TRBJ1-1, with D unclear. Germline CDR1 and CDR2: SQVTM and ANQGSEA. V was cut by 8 bases and J by 0 bases, with 16 bases left in between. The CDR3 extends over 14 amino acids.

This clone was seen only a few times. As DNA, the CDR3 is TGTGCCAGTAGTACGGCGGGGCACACTGAAGCTTTCTTT. Protein: CASSTAGHTEAFF. J is TRBJ1-1 and V is TRBV19; a weak D match, TRBD1 (5 bases). The CDR3 spans 13 residues. Germline V gene data show CDR1 as LNHDA and CDR2 as SQIVND (reference sequence). Trimming left V 4 bases short and J 3 bases short, with 9 bases between.

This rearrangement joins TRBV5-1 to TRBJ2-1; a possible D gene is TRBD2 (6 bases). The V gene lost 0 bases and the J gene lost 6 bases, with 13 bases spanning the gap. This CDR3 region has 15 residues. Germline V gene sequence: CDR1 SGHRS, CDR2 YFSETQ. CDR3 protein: CASSLVAASFNEQFF. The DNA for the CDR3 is TGCGCCAGCAGCTTGGTAGCGGCCTCTTTCAATGAGCAGTTCTTC.

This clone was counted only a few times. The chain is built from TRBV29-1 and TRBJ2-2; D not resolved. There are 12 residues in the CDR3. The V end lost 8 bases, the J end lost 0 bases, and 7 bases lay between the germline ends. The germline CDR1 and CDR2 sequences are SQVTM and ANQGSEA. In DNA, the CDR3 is TGCAGCTTTCAGGCGAACACCGGGGAGCTGTTTTTT. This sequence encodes CSFQANTGELFF.

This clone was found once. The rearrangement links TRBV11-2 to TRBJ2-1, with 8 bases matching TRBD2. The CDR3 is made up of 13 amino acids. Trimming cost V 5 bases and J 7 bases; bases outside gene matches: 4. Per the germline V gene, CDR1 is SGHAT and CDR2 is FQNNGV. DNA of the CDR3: TGTGCCAGCAGCCCGACTAGCGTTAATGAGCAGTTCTTC. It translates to CASSPTSVNEQFF. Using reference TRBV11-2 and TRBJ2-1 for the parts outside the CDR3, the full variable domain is EAGVAQSPRYKIIEKRQSVAFWCNPISGHATLYWYQQILGQGPKLLIQFQNNGVVDDSQLPKDRFSAERLKGVDSTLKIQPAKLEDSAVYLCASSPTSVNEQFFGPGTRLTVL.

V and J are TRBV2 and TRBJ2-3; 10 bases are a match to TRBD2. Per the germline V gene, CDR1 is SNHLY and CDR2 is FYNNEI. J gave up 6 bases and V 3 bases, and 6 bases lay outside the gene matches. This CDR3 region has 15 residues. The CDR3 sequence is CASSESGGAGDTQYF. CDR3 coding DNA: TGTGCCAGCAGTGAGAGCGGGGGGGCCGGGGATACGCAGTATTTT.

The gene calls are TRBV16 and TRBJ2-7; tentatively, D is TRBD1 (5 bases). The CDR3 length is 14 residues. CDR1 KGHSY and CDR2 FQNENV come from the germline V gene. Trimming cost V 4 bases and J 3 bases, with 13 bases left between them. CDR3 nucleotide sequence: TGTGCCAGCAGCCCACAGGTCTCTGTCTACGAGCAGTACTTC. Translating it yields CASSPQVSVYEQYF.

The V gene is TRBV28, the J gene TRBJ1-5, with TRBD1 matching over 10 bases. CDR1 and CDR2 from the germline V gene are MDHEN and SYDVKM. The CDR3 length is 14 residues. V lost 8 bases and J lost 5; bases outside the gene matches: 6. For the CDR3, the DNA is TGTGCCAGCGTTATAGGGACAGGGGATCAGCCCCAGCATTTT. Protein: CASVIGTGDQPQHF.